The sequence of this T cell receptor (beta chain) was determined in a study of regulatory T cells in long-lasting Graves disease (dated by TCRdb to 2020 to 2023). Regarding the complete study: Newly diagnosed Graves' disease patients had taken antithyroid drugs for less than 3 months. Persistent Graves' disease patients were compared with newly diagnosed Graves' disease patients by peripheral blood TCR sequencing and RNA sequencing. The study took place in China and was registered as a clinical trial. A total of 33 samples were covered by TCR sequencing, comprising approximately 13 persistent and around 20 newly diagnosed Graves' disease patients. Overall study results and their limits: The authors noted that the small sample size was a limitation that may lower accuracy. Compared with newly diagnosed patients, persistent Graves' disease patients had lower TCR Shannon entropy and fewer highly expanded clones, which suggests clonal expansion. Only peripheral blood was studied, because thyroid tissue, the primary lesion, was inaccessible. Only the TCR beta chain was sequenced and analyzed. Patients with persistent disease shared more public clonotypes (about 2,700) than newly diagnosed patients did (more than 900).

Comments on this clonotype: No antigen is known for it. Per-base quality was not reported, and no clone a single base away is much larger than it.

Receptors were amplified or captured by multiplex PCR. Sequenced using an Illumina HiSeq 4000. CDR3 regions were amplified by Arm-PCR with iRepertoire HTBI primers to construct TCR beta libraries. Gel purification was performed on PCR products prior to sequencing. The authors processed their data as follows. Across samples, 55 to 80 TRBV and 13 to 15 TRBJ segments were identified and used for gene usage analysis of CDR3 amino acid clonotypes. COPE and FqMerger were used to merge the filtered high-quality paired reads into contigs. BLAST was used to align contigs to IMGT TRBV, TRBD and TRBJ reference genes, with CDR3 defined following IMGT. Any clonotype with a frequency above 0.1% was classified as a highly expanded clone. Shannon entropy was used to measure repertoire diversity, and the Gini coefficient was used to measure V-J evenness. Clonotypes shared by more than one individual were considered public. In TCRdb, the public reads were trimmed at Q25 with fastp and aligned with MiXCR, with productive beta chains retained. Rows are unified per CDR3 protein, each entry keeping the most common DNA and genes. TCRdb, not the authors, supplied the V and J calls. The sample table records 400,000 to 550,000 distinct CDR3 sequences; 15% of these occur just once. The biggest ten clones account for over 15% of the sample.

Sample time point, as interpreted from the label and publication: newly diagnosed GD, antithyroid drugs for less than 3 months. RNA was extracted from PBMCs in TRIzol for both TCR sequencing and RNA sequencing. Graves' disease was diagnosed according to American Thyroid Association guidelines. Patients were recruited from an endocrinology department in Xi'an, China. Each patient gave roughly 10 milliliters of peripheral blood, collected in an EDTA anticoagulant tube. Ficoll Paque Plus density gradient separation was used to isolate PBMCs, and no further T cell sorting was done. RNA quality was checked with an Agilent 2100 Bioanalyzer and agarose gel, and concentration with a NanoDrop 2000. The sample was also reused in another study, on T cells in Graves' hyperthyroidism and ophthalmopathy. As that second study puts it: Stable Graves' hyperthyroidism was defined as no progression to ophthalmopathy during 18 months of follow-up. Hyperthyroidism patients were aged 18 to 65 years and newly diagnosed, with disease duration of less than 2 months. Exclusion was applied to patients with uncontrolled infections, other autoimmune diseases, pregnancy or lactation. Clinical symptoms, serum thyroxine and TRAb, thyroid ultrasound, and orbital computed tomography formed the basis for the diagnoses. For the first round of RT-PCR on the TCR CDR3, the HTBI primer set was used together with the Qiagen OneStep RT-PCR kit. Most expanded thyroid clonotypes (frequency above 0.001) were also detected in blood, a finding suggesting that blood repertoires may reflect thyroid immune responses. A 13 V-J signature model separated ophthalmopathy from stable hyperthyroidism, with approximately 87% sensitivity and about 81% specificity in cross-validation and 80%/75% in testing. In validation, progression to ophthalmopathy was predicted by the model with 70.59% sensitivity and under 85% specificity, a median of roughly 6 months before onset. To identify TCR V-J signatures that set the groups apart, the researchers used a discovery cohort of 100 patients, made up of 40 to 45 with Graves' ophthalmopathy and 57 with stable Graves' hyperthyroidism. Whether ophthalmopathy could be predicted prospectively was tested in an independent validation cohort made up of under 20 hyperthyroidism patients plus 17 patients who later progressed to ophthalmopathy. For training and testing, the 100 patients in the discovery cohort were randomly divided in a 7:3 ratio. Thyroid tissue and blood T-cell repertoires from roughly 6 Graves' hyperthyroidism patients were also compared in the study. After sampling, hyperthyroidism patients received methimazole starting at 30 mg daily, and ophthalmopathy patients received high-dose intravenous methylprednisolone. A second multiplex PCR round built the libraries, followed by size selection and purification. Paired-end sequencing of the libraries was performed with 100 bp reads on an Illumina HiSeq2000. SOAPnuke was used to process the raw data, removing reads that contained adapters or uncalled bases, had a mean Phred below 15, or lacked an exact match to the constant primer or identifier. COPE v1.2.5 was used to merge high-quality paired reads, and clonotypes were defined as unique nucleotide sequences. Clonotypes were aligned to IMGT TRBV, TRBD and TRBJ reference segments using MiTCR v1.1. Only V-J combinations with frequency above 0.0001, covering roughly 99% of repertoires, were analysed. The TCS score was defined as the ratio of F50 (clonal expansion) to E x V (chaos), calculated using BLOSUM62-based TCRdist between CDR3 peptides within each V-J. Welch's t-statistics and random forest reduced roughly 530 V-J features to 13, which were used in a naive Bayes classifier (R e1071). No statistical method was used to fix the sample size in advance, and group allocation was not hidden from the investigators. TCR Vbeta CDR3 sequencing of 120 to 150 peripheral blood samples (more than 40 ophthalmopathy, over 70 hyperthyroidism and roughly 17 progressor patients) is reported in the paper.

The clonotype comes from a woman aged 25-40 years with Graves disease. Donor details come from another sample of the same person, matched by shared clones. The starting material was peripheral blood mononuclear cells (PBMCs), obtained at new diagnosis, from a patient treated with antithyroid drugs.

In nucleotide form, the sequence is TGTGCCAGCTCACCACCGGTTAGCAATCAGCCCCAGCATTTT. Its coded protein is CASSPPVSNQPQHF. The sequence joins TRBV18 to TRBJ1-5; there is no confident call for the D gene. CDR1 and CDR2 are read off the germline V gene as KGHSH and LQKENI. The CDR3 sequence holds 14 residues, the cysteine and phenylalanine included. The entry retains the CDR3 DNA only, 42 bases that are in frame from base 1. V sheds 0 bases and J sheds 0 bases, leaving 3 bases between their ends.